These T cell receptor beta chains were read from a single sample in a study of blood T cell repertoires in COVID-19. The table came from immunoSEQ multiplex PCR; TCRdb's copy has only in-frame clones and leaves some out. The sample lists about 210,000 clones; around 87% were seen once. The sequencing input was peripheral blood. The receptor set was obtained from a man aged 60 to 75 with acute or convalescent COVID-19. The CDR3 runs from the conserved cysteine through the conserved F or W. The D gene is left open where the match is weak. The listing skips clone size in some rows; elsewhere it reads once, few, many or a size class.

v_call,d_call,j_call,clone_size,cdr3_aa,cdr3_nt
TRBV4-3,-,TRBJ1-3,-,CASSQQGTGNTIYF,TGCGCCAGCAGCCAACAGGGTACTGGAAACACCATATATTTT
TRBV7-9,-,TRBJ2-7,-,CASSSDSDVVHEQYF,TGTGCCAGCAGCTCGGACAGCGACGTGGTCCACGAGCAGTACTTC
TRBV29-1,TRBD1,TRBJ2-6,-,CSVGTGVLGANVLTF,TGCAGCGTTGGGACAGGGGTGTTGGGGGCCAACGTCCTGACTTTC
TRBV20-1,-,TRBJ2-4,-,CSAMAGLVQYF,TGCAGTGCTATGGCAGGGTTGGTTCAGTACTTC
TRBV14,TRBD1,TRBJ1-2,-,CASSHRPGQGNYGYTF,TGTGCCAGCAGCCACCGACCGGGACAGGGTAACTATGGCTACACCTTC
TRBV5-1,-,TRBJ1-3,-,CASSVQGGPGNTIYF,TGCGCCAGCAGCGTACAAGGGGGACCTGGAAACACCATATATTTT
TRBV27,-,TRBJ1-6,-,CASSYTPFPLHF,TGTGCCAGCAGTTACACACCATTCCCTCTCCACTTT
TRBV29-1,-,TRBJ1-3,-,CSVLSGNTIYF,TGCAGCGTCCTCTCTGGAAACACCATATATTTT
TRBV7-2,TRBD2,TRBJ2-2,-,CASSLSPGLATAGELFF,TGTGCCAGCAGCCTATCGCCGGGACTAGCTACCGCCGGGGAGCTGTTTTTT
TRBV29-1,-,TRBJ1-1,-,CSATASQVKTEAFF,TGCAGCGCGACCGCGTCACAGGTAAAAACTGAAGCTTTCTTT
TRBV28,TRBD1,TRBJ1-4,-,CASSLTGTGSEKLFF,TGTGCCAGCAGTTTGACCGGGACAGGGAGTGAAAAACTGTTTTTT
TRBV9,TRBD1,TRBJ2-1,-,CASSPGDREGNEQFF,TGTGCCAGCAGCCCCGGGGACAGGGAGGGCAATGAGCAGTTCTTC
TRBV9,TRBD2,TRBJ2-1,once,CASSRTSGAFYNEQFF,TGTGCCAGCAGCAGGACTAGCGGGGCGTTCTACAATGAGCAGTTCTTC
TRBV10-3,TRBD1,TRBJ1-5,-,CAISESGQANNQPQHF,TGTGCCATCAGTGAGTCTGGACAGGCAAACAATCAGCCCCAGCATTTT
TRBV6-5,-,TRBJ2-7,few,CASSFGGGPYEQYF,TGTGCCAGCAGTTTCGGCGGGGGCCCCTACGAGCAGTACTTC
TRBV7-3,TRBD1,TRBJ1-6,-,CASSKGQGNHSPLHF,TGTGCCAGCAGCAAAGGACAGGGGAACCATTCACCCCTCCACTTT
TRBV7-2,-,TRBJ2-3,-,CASSLPTEDTQYF,TGTGCCAGCAGCCTCCCCACAGAAGATACGCAGTATTTT
TRBV5-1,-,TRBJ2-5,-,CASSLAGLGGAETQYF,TGCGCCAGCAGCTTGGCCGGCTTAGGGGGAGCGGAGACCCAGTACTTC
TRBV5-1,-,TRBJ2-2,-,CASSFNSDSPDITGELFF,TGCGCCAGCAGCTTCAATTCCGACAGCCCAGATATCACCGGGGAGCTGTTTTTT
TRBV10-3,-,TRBJ2-7,-,CAISESSELFYEQYF,TGTGCCATCAGTGAGTCGAGTGAATTGTTCTACGAGCAGTACTTC
TRBV3-1/TRBV3-2,-,TRBJ2-1,-,CASSPLPGEQFF,TGTGCCAGCAGCCCCCTCCCCGGTGAGCAGTTCTTC
TRBV7-3,TRBD2,TRBJ2-1,-,CASSSQRGTYNEQFF,TGTGCCAGCAGCTCCCAGCGGGGCACCTACAATGAGCAGTTCTTC
TRBV5-8,-,TRBJ2-5,-,CASSLRVGLKWRDQETQYF,TGTGCCAGCAGCTTGCGGGTGGGTCTGAAGTGGAGAGACCAAGAGACCCAGTACTTC
TRBV7-8,TRBD1,TRBJ2-7,-,CASSRGGQLSYEQYF,TGTGCCAGCAGCCGAGGGGGACAGCTTTCCTACGAGCAGTACTTC
TRBV27,TRBD2,TRBJ2-3,-,CASGLRGGTDTQYF,TGTGCCAGCGGACTCCGGGGGGGCACAGATACGCAGTATTTT
TRBV19,-,TRBJ2-1,once,CASSIDGRGPYNEQFF,TGTGCCAGTAGTATTGATGGGCGGGGGCCCTACAATGAGCAGTTCTTC
TRBV7-2,-,TRBJ2-7,-,CASSLANYEQYF,TGTGCCAGCAGCTTAGCCAACTACGAGCAGTACTTC
TRBV11-3,-,TRBJ2-3,-,CASSATGGLTDTQYF,TGTGCCAGCAGCGCAACAGGGGGACTAACAGATACGCAGTATTTT
TRBV11-2,-,TRBJ1-1,-,CASSLVVGPGTEAFF,TGTGCCAGCAGCTTAGTCGTAGGGCCGGGGACTGAAGCTTTCTTT
TRBV6-4,TRBD2,TRBJ2-1,-,CASSDYLAGAHNEQFF,TGTGCCAGCAGTGACTACCTAGCGGGGGCACACAATGAGCAGTTCTTC
TRBV29-1,-,TRBJ2-2,-,CSVRPTGNTGELFF,TGCAGCGTCAGACCGACAGGGAACACCGGGGAGCTGTTTTTT
TRBV6-2/TRBV6-3,TRBD1,TRBJ2-7,-,CASSSGTGSYEQYF,TGTGCCAGCAGTTCCGGGACAGGTAGCTACGAGCAGTACTTC
TRBV5-4,TRBD1,TRBJ1-2,-,CASSLGQGTASYGYTF,TGTGCCAGCAGCTTGGGACAGGGGACGGCTTCCTATGGCTACACCTTC
TRBV5-1,-,TRBJ2-7,-,CASSDPDRVNYEQYF,TGCGCCAGCAGCGACCCGGACAGAGTGAACTACGAGCAGTACTTC
TRBV5-1,TRBD1,TRBJ1-1,few,CASSSRGPGFGNTEAFF,TGCGCCAGCAGCTCGAGGGGGCCGGGGTTTGGGAACACTGAAGCTTTCTTT
TRBV7-2,-,TRBJ2-7,-,CASSLSRGSSEQYF,TGTGCCAGCAGCTTAAGTCGGGGTTCCAGCGAGCAGTACTTC
TRBV7-9,-,TRBJ1-2,-,CASSFLPRYGYTF,TGTGCCAGCAGCTTCCTTCCGCGGTATGGCTACACCTTC
TRBV11-2,-,TRBJ2-1,-,CASSTQLGHEQFF,TGTGCCAGCAGCACTCAACTAGGACATGAGCAGTTCTTC
TRBV5-1,-,TRBJ1-1,-,CASSLVGESLVAFF,TGCGCCAGCAGCCTGGTCGGGGAGTCCCTCGTAGCTTTCTTT
TRBV6-5,TRBD1,TRBJ2-2,once,CASSFGQGITGELFF,TGTGCCAGCAGTTTCGGACAGGGGATCACCGGGGAGCTGTTTTTT
TRBV27,-,TRBJ1-1,few,CASSSPQRNTEAFF,TGTGCCAGCAGTTCCCCACAGAGGAACACTGAAGCTTTCTTT
TRBV4-1,-,TRBJ1-2,once,CASSQETGTTNYGYTF,TGCGCCAGCAGCCAGGAAACAGGGACCACTAACTATGGCTACACCTTC
TRBV7-2,-,TRBJ2-3,-,CASSPTQGGSWTQYF,TGTGCCAGCAGCCCGACCCAAGGGGGAAGTTGGACGCAGTATTTT
TRBV11-2,TRBD2,TRBJ2-2,-,CASSLMGGDTGELFF,TGTGCCAGCAGCTTAATGGGAGGGGACACCGGGGAGCTGTTTTTT
TRBV3-1/TRBV3-2,-,TRBJ2-5,-,CASSPLRGNRRETQYF,TGTGCCAGCAGCCCCCTCCGCGGAAACAGGAGAGAGACCCAGTACTTC
TRBV6-5,-,TRBJ1-6,-,CAGSYSGDGNSPLHF,TGTGCCGGCAGTTACTCGGGAGATGGTAATTCACCCCTCCACTTT
TRBV5-1,TRBD2,TRBJ2-3,-,CASSLVRGLSSLTDTQYF,TGCGCCAGCAGCTTGGTACGGGGACTATCTTCACTCACAGATACGCAGTATTTT
TRBV5-1,-,TRBJ1-4,-,CASSLLGRTNEKLFF,TGCGCCAGCAGCTTGCTGGGCAGGACTAATGAAAAACTGTTTTTT
TRBV28,TRBD2,TRBJ2-3,-,CASSLRLAGPTDTQYF,TGTGCCAGCAGCCTCCGACTAGCGGGGCCCACAGATACGCAGTATTTT
TRBV11-2,TRBD1,TRBJ1-5,-,CASSRTGSDQPQHF,TGTGCCAGCAGCCGGACAGGGTCAGATCAGCCCCAGCATTTT
TRBV6-5,TRBD1,TRBJ2-1,-,CASSYSRDRGRNEQFF,TGTGCCAGCAGTTACTCGAGGGACAGGGGTCGCAATGAGCAGTTCTTC
TRBV5-4,TRBD1,TRBJ1-3,-,CASSRDRGSGNTIYF,TGTGCCAGCAGCAGGGACAGGGGGTCAGGAAACACCATATATTTT
TRBV9,-,TRBJ2-1,-,CASSVAPPLISSYNEQFF,TGTGCCAGCAGCGTAGCTCCGCCTCTGATTAGCTCCTACAATGAGCAGTTCTTC
TRBV9,-,TRBJ1-1,-,CASSVEAQTGRSQAFF,TGTGCCAGCAGCGTAGAGGCCCAGACAGGCCGGTCCCAAGCTTTCTTT
TRBV4-3,TRBD1,TRBJ2-1,-,CASSQEAAGTGGWGEQFF,TGCGCCAGCAGCCAAGAAGCGGCCGGGACAGGGGGTTGGGGTGAGCAGTTCTTC
TRBV4-1,-,TRBJ2-7,-,CASSQESWGAYEQYF,TGCGCCAGCAGCCAAGAAAGCTGGGGAGCGTACGAGCAGTACTTC